This entry concerns a single T cell receptor (beta chain). An end of the junction does not agree with germline; a read error may underlie this. The record originates from a study of lymphopenia after photon versus proton radiotherapy. The V gene's germline CDR1 is SSHAT and CDR2 FNYEAQ (reference sequence). The CDR3 is made up of 16 amino acids. Sequenced by immunoSEQ multiplex PCR; TCRdb stores in-frame clones only, minus some. The sample yields around 42,000 clones, 65% to 90% seen once. The TCR sequence derives from a man aged 40-49 years with gastric cancer. V is TRBV7-7 and J is TRBJ2-2, with unresolved D. The sample in question was peripheral blood, obtained from a patient treated with photon-based radiotherapy. The CDR3 protein is CASSLVVPRNTGELFF. Written as DNA, the CDR3 is TGTGCTAGCAGCTTAGTAGTCCCGAGGAACACCGGGGAGCTGTTTTTT.